Described below is a single T cell receptor beta chain sequence and its context. Its specificity is unknown. PCR employed 60 Vbeta and 13 Jbeta primers. Libraries were prepared by immunoSEQ multiplex PCR; TCRdb keeps only in-frame clonotypes and omits some of them. In the table there are 160,000 or so clones, 80% to 90% of which are singletons. V shed 6 bases and J 6 bases; nucleotides not matched to a gene: 9. This CDR3 has 15 amino acids. The germline gives CDR1 MDHEN, CDR2 SYDVKM. The data stem from a study of cytomegalovirus exposure and HLA in healthy donors. Overall study results and limits: Using the classifier, cytomegalovirus status was reportedly diagnosed with high specificity and sensitivity. With DRB1 most and HLA-C fewest, TCR association rates differed between HLA loci in a later analysis. Presence/absence analysis assumed near-uniform sequencing depth across donors. After further analysis at a later stage, 15,000 to 20,000 TCR beta sequences were associated with HLA alleles at 0.05 false discovery rate.

This receptor was identified in a man between 18 and 29 years old in good health and CMV-seronegative. The chain carries TRBV28 and TRBJ2-1, with 9 bases lining up with TRBD2. Material for sequencing was PBMCs. The CDR3 is CASSPGGGRANEQFF. DNA for the CDR3: TGTGCCAGCAGCCCGGGGGGCGGGAGGGCCAATGAGCAGTTCTTC.